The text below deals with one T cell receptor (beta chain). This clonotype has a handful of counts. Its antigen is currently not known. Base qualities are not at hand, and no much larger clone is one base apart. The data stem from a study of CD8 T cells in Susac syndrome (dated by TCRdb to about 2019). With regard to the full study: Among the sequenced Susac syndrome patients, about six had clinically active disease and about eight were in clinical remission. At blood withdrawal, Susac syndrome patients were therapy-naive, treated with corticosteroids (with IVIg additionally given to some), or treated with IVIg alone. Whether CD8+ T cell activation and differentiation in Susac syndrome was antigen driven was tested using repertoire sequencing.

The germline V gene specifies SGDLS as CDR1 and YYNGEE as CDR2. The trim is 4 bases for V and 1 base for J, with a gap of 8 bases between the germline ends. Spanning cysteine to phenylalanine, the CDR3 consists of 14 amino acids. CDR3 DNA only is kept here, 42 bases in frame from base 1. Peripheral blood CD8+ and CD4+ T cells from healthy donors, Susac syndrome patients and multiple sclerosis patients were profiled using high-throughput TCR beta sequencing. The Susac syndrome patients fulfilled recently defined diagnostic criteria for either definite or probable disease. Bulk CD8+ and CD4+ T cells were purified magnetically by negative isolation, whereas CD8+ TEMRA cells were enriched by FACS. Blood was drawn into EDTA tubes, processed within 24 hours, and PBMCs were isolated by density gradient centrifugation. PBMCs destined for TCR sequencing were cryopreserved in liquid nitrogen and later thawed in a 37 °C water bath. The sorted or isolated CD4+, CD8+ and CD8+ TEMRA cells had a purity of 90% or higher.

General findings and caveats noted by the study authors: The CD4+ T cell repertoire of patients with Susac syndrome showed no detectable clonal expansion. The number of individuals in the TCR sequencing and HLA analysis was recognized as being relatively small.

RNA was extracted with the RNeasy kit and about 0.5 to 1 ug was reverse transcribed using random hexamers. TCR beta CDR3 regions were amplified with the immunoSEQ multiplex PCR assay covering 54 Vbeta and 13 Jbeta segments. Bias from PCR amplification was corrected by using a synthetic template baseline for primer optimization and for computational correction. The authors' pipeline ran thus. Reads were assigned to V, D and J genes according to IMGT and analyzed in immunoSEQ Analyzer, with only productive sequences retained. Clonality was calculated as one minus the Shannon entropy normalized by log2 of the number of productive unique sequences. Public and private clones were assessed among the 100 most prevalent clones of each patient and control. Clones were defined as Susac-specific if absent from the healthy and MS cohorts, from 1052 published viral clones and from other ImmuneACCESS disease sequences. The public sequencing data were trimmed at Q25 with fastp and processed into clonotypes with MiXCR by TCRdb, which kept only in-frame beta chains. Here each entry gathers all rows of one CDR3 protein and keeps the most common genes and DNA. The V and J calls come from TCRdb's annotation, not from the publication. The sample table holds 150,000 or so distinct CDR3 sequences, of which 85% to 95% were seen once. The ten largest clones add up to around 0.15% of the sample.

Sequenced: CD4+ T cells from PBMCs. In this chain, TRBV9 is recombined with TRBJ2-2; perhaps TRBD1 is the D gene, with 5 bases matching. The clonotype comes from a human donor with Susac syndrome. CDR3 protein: CASSSTGNTGELFF. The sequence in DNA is TGTGCCAGCAGCTCAACAGGGAACACCGGGGAGCTGTTTTTT.